This TCR beta chain was captured in a study of blood T cell repertoires in COVID-19. This CDR3 comprises 15 residues. Trimming removed 6 bases from V and 2 bases from J, with 16 bases in between. Per germline, CDR1 LNHDA and CDR2 SQIVND (reference sequence). TCRdb's copy holds only in-frame clones and misses some; the assay was immunoSEQ multiplex PCR. The repertoire includes 200,000 to 300,000 clones, roughly 80% of them detected once, and 3% to 4% sits in the top ten. The chain joins TRBV19 to TRBJ1-2, with D maybe TRBD1 (6 bases). This clonotype originated in a woman in her late teens or twenties with acute or convalescent COVID-19. The specimen sequenced was peripheral blood. The CDR3 bases are TGTGCCAGTAGCTTCACCGGGACACGAAACTATGGCTACACCTTC. Its protein product is CASSFTGTRNYGYTF. Complete variable domain (other parts from reference TRBV19 and TRBJ1-2): DGGITQSPKYLFRKEGQNVTLSCEQNLNHDAMYWYRQDPGQGLRLIYYSQIVNDFQKGDIAEGYSVSREKKESFPLTVTSAQKNPTAFYLCASSFTGTRNYGYTFGSGTRLTVV.